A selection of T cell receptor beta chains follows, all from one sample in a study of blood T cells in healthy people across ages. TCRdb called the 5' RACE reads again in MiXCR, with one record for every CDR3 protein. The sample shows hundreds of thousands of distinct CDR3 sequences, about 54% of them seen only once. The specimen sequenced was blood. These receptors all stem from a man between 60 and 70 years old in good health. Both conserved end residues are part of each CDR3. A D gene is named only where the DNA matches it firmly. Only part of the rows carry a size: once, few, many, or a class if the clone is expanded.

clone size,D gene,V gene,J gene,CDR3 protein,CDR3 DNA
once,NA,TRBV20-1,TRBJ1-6,CSLGGPYNSPLHF,TGCAGTCTGGGCGGGCCCTATAATTCACCCCTCCACTTT
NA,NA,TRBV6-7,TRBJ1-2,CASSYSSRNLNYGYTF,TGTGCCAGCAGTTACTCTTCAAGGAACCTTAACTATGGCTACACCTTC
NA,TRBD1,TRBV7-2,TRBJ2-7,CASSLITGGRDEQYF,TGTGCCAGCAGCTTAATTACAGGGGGTAGGGACGAGCAGTACTTC
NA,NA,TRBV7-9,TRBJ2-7,CASSRLHYEQYF,TGTGCCAGCAGTCGACTCCACTACGAGCAGTACTTC
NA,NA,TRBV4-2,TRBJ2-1,CASSQETPEQFF,TGTGCCAGCAGCCAAGAGACCCCGGAGCAGTTCTTC
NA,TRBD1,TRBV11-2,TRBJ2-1,CASSLWGTGGTNEQFF,TGTGCCAGCAGCTTATGGGGGACAGGGGGGACGAATGAGCAGTTCTTC
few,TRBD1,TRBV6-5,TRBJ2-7,CASSYGTGDYEQYF,TGTGCCAGCAGTTACGGGACAGGGGACTACGAGCAGTACTTC
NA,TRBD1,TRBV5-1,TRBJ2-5,CASSLVNRGVGETQYF,TGCGCCAGCAGCTTGGTCAACAGGGGGGTCGGAGAGACCCAGTACTTC
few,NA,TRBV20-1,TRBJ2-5,CSASGDERTQETQYF,TGCAGTGCTAGCGGGGACGAGCGGACCCAAGAGACCCAGTACTTC
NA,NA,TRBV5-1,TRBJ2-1,CASSPGGSTEEQFF,TGCGCCAGCAGCCCCGGGGGCAGCACGGAAGAGCAGTTCTTC
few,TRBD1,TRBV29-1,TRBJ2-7,CSVEGTGESYEQYF,TGCAGCGTTGAAGGGACAGGGGAATCCTACGAGCAGTACTTC
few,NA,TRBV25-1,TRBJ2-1,CASSFTQWHEQFF,TGTGCCAGCAGTTTCACCCAGTGGCATGAGCAGTTCTTC
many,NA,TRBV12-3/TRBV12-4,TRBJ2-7,CASSLAGEQYF,TGTGCCAGCAGTTTAGCGGGCGAGCAGTACTTC
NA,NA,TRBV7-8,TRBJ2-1,CASSLAGDPNEQFF,TGTGCCAGCAGCTTAGCGGGGGACCCGAATGAGCAGTTCTTC
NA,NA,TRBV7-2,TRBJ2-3,CASSRRSSTDTQYF,TGTGCCAGCAGCCGAAGGAGTAGCACAGATACGCAGTATTTT
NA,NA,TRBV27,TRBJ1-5,CASSLRGANQPQHF,TGTGCCAGCAGTTTGAGGGGGGCCAATCAGCCCCAGCATTTT
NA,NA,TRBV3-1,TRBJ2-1,CAGSQDLIDNEQFF,TGTGCCGGCAGCCAAGACCTAATAGACAATGAGCAGTTCTTC
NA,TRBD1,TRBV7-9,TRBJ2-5,CASSPTRGPQETQYF,TGTGCCAGCAGCCCGACGAGGGGGCCCCAAGAGACCCAGTACTTC
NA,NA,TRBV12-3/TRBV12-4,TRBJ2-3,CASRTARADTEYF,TGTGCCAGCAGGACTGCGAGAGCAGATACGGAGTATTTT
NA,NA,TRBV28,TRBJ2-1,CASSSPAALYNEQFF,TGTGCCAGCAGTTCCCCAGCGGCGCTCTACAATGAGCAGTTCTTC
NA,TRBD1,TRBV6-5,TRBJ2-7,CASRGTGSSYNEQYF,TGTGCCAGCAGGGGGACAGGGAGCTCCTACAATGAGCAGTACTTC
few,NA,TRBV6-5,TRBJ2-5,CASSSPGSRTQYF,TGTGCCAGCAGTTCCCCGGGAAGTCGGACCCAGTACTTC
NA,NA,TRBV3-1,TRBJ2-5,CASSLSRDILVETQYF,TGTGCCAGCAGCCTGTCACGGGACATCTTAGTAGAGACCCAGTACTTC
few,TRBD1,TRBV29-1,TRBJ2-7,CSVAGDRGYRGEQYF,TGCAGCGTTGCCGGGGACAGGGGATACCGGGGGGAGCAGTACTTC